These 10 T cell receptor beta chains were sequenced from one sample in a study of T cell responses to AZD1222 COVID-19 vaccine. Produced via immunoSEQ multiplex PCR; TCRdb's table is partial and in-frame only. Here the sample spans about 120,000 clones, approximately 91% being singletons. The sample was peripheral blood, taken on day 0 of AZD1222 vaccination. These TCRs come from an adult in good health.

The V and J genes are TRBV12-3 or TRBV12-4 and TRBJ1-1; the D gene is possibly TRBD1 (5 bases). This CDR3 has 13 amino acids. Trimming removed 2 bases at V and 5 bases at J, with 9 bases between. The CDR3 reads CASSLQGRTEAFF. The CDR3 DNA is TGTGCCAGCAGTTTACAGGGTCGGACTGAAGCTTTCTTT.

This chain connects TRBV12-3 or TRBV12-4 to TRBJ2-1; D is perhaps TRBD1 (5 bases). This CDR3 spans 13 amino acids. With 4 bases removed from V and 6 bases from J, the gap between germline ends came to 10 bases. CDR3 region: CASSSRDFNEQFF. The CDR3 bases are TGTGCCAGCAGTTCCAGGGATTTCAATGAGCAGTTCTTC.

This clone was counted once. The rearrangement joins TRBV30 to TRBJ1-6; D is perhaps TRBD1 (5 bases). Germline V gene sequence: CDR1 GTSNPN, CDR2 SVGIG (reference sequence). V was trimmed by 3 bases and J by 10 bases, leaving 16 bases between them. The CDR3 is 14 residues long. The CDR3 DNA follows: TGTGCCTGGAGAGGCGGGGCAGATGGATCACCCCTCCACTTT. Translated: CAWRGGADGSPLHF.

The chain couples TRBV4-3 to TRBJ2-7; D gene unclear. The CDR3 spans 16 residues. Per germline, CDR1 LGHNA and CDR2 YSLEER. V lost 0 bases, J lost 4 bases, and 16 bases lay in between. CDR3 nucleotides: TGCGCCAGCAGCCAAGATTGGGCGAGTAAGACGTACGAGCAGTACTTC. Translation: CASSQDWASKTYEQYF.

The chain carries TRBV7-3 and TRBJ1-2; D is ambiguous. Germline-derived CDR1 and CDR2 are SGHTA and FQGTGA. The CDR3 extends over 16 amino acids. Trimming pared 5 bases from V and 5 bases from J, leaving 21 bases between. The CDR3 DNA reads as TGTGCCAGCAGCGCCCGGGAGCGGGCCCAAATTTATGGCTACACCTTC. Amino acid sequence: CASSARERAQIYGYTF.

V is TRBV7-2 and J is TRBJ1-5, with D unresolved. The V gene's germline CDR1 is SGHTA and CDR2 FQGNSA. The CDR3 totals 14 residues. V was trimmed by 5 bases and J by 0 bases, leaving 8 bases between them. CDR3 DNA sequence: TGTGCCAGCAGCACCACGTATAGCAATCAGCCCCAGCATTTT. Its protein product is CASSTTYSNQPQHF.

This chain connects TRBV30 to TRBJ1-6, with D hard to call. The CDR3 length is 12 residues. CDR1 GTSNPN and CDR2 SVGIG come from the germline V gene (reference sequence). V lost 1 base and J lost 13, with 11 bases in between. CDR3 sequence: CAWSDGQRPLHF. DNA of the CDR3: TGTGCCTGGAGTGACGGTCAGCGGCCCCTCCACTTT.

V and J are TRBV3-1 (or the pseudogene TRBV3-2) and TRBJ2-3; D unresolved. CDR3 length: 15 residues. Germline lookup yields CDR1 LGHDT and CDR2 YNNKEL (reference sequence). Between the trimmed V and J ends, which lost 2 bases and 5 bases, there was a span of 14 bases. The CDR3 DNA is TGTGCCAGCAGCCAAATCTCTGCCCCCGAAGATACGCAGTATTTT. Translating gives CASSQISAPEDTQYF.

The gene calls are TRBV6-6 and TRBJ1-2; possible D gene TRBD1, 5 bases. The V end lost 7 bases, the J end lost 7 bases, and 13 bases lay between the germline ends. CDR1 is MNHNY, CDR2 SVGAGI, per germline (reference sequence). The CDR3 has 12 residues. The CDR3 protein is CASIGDVRGYTF. The CDR3 DNA sequence: TGTGCCAGCATCGGGGACGTTCGTGGCTACACCTTC.

The chain links TRBV9 to TRBJ1-3; no clear D gene. Germline-derived CDR1 and CDR2 are SGDLS and YYNGEE. The CDR3 has 14 residues. With 4 bases removed from V and 1 base from J, the gap between germline ends came to 9 bases. The CDR3 spells CASSPEGSGNTIYF. The CDR3 DNA is TGTGCCAGCAGCCCCGAGGGTTCTGGAAACACCATATATTTT. The full variable domain, with the rest looked up from reference TRBV9 and TRBJ1-3, is DSGVTQTPKHLITATGQRVTLRCSPRSGDLSVYWYQQSLDQGLQFLIQYYNGEERAKGNILERFSAQQFPDLHSELNLSSLELGDSALYFCASSPEGSGNTIYFGEGSWLTVV.